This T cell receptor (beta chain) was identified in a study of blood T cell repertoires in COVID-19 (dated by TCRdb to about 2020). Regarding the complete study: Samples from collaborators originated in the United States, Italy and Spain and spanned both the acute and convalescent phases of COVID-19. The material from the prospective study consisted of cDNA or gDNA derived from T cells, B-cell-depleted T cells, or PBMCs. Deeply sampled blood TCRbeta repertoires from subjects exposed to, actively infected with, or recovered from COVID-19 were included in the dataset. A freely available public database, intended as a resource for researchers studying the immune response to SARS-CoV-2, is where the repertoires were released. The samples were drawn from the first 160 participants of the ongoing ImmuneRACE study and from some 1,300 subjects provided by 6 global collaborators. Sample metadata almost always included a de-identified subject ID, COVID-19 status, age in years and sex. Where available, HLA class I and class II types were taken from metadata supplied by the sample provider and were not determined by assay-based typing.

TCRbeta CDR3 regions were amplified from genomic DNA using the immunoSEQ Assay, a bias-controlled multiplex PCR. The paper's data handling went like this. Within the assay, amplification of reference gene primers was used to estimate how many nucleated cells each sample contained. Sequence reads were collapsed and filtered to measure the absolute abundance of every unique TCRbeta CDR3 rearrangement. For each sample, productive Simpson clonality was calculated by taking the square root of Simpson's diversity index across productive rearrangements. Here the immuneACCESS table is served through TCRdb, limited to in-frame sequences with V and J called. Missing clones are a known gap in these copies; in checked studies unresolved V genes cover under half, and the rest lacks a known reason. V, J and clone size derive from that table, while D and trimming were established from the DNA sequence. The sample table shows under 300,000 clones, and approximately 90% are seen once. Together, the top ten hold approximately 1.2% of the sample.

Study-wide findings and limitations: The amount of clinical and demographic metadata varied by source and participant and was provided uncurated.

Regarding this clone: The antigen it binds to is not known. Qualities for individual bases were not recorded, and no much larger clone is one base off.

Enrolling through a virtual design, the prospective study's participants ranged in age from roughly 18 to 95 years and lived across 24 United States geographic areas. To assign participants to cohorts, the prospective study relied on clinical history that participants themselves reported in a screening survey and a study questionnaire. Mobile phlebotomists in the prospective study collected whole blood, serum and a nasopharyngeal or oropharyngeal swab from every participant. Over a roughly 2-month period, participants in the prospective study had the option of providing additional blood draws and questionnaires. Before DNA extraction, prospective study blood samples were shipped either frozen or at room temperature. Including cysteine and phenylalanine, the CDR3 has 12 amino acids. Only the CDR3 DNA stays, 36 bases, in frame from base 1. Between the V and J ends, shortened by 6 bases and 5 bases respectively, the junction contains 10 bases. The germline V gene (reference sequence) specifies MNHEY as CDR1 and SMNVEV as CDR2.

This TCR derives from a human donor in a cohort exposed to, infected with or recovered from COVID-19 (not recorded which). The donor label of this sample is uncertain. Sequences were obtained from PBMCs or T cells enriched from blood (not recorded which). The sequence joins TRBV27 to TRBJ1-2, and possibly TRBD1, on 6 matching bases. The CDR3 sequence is CASSGQPYGYTF. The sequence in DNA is TGTGCCAGCAGCGGACAGCCTTATGGCTACACCTTC.